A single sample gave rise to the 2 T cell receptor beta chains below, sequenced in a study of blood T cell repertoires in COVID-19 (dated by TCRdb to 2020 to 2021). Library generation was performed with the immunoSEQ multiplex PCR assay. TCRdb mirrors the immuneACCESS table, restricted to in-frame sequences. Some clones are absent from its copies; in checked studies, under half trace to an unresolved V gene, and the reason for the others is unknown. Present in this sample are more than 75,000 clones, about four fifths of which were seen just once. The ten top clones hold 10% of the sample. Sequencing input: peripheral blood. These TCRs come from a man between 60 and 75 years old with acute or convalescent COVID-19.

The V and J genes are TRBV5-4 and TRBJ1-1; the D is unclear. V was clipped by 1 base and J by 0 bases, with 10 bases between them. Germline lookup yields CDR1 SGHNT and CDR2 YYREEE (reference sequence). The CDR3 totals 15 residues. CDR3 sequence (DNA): TGTGCCAGCAGCTTGCCAGGCGCCATGAACACTGAAGCTTTCTTT. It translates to CASSLPGAMNTEAFF. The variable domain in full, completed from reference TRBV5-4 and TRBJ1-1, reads ETGVTQSPTHLIKTRGQQVTLRCSSQSGHNTVSWYQQALGQGPQFIFQYYREEENGRGNFPPRFSGLQFPNYSSELNVNALELDDSALYLCASSLPGAMNTEAFFGQGTRLTVV.

The CDR3 DNA sequence: TGTGCCATCAGTGCCGGGACAGGGAATGAAAAACTGTTTTTT. The encoded protein is CAISAGTGNEKLFF. The genes are TRBV10-3 and TRBJ1-4; 9 bases match TRBD1. Germline CDR1 is ENHRY and CDR2 is SYGVKD. CDR3 size: 14 residues. Trimming cost V 4 bases and J 5 bases; bases outside gene matches: 2.